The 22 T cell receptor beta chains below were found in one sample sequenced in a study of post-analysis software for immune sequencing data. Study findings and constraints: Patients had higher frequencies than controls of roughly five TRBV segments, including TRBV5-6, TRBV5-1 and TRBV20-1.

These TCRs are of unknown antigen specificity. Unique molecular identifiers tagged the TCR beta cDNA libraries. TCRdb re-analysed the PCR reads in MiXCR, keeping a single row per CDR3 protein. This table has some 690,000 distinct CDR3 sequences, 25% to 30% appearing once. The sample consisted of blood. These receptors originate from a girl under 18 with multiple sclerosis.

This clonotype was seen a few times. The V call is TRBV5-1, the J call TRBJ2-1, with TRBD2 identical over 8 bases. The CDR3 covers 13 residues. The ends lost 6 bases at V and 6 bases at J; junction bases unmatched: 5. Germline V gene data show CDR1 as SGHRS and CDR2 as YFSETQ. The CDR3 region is CASNAAGGNEQFF. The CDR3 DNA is TGCGCCAGCAATGCGGCGGGAGGCAATGAGCAGTTCTTC.

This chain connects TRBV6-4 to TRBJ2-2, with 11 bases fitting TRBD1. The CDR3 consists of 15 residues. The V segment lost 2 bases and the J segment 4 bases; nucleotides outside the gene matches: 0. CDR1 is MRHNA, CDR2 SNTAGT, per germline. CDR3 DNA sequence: TGTGCCAGCAGTGACGGGACAGGGGGCACCGGGGAGCTGTTTTTT. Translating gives CASSDGTGGTGELFF.

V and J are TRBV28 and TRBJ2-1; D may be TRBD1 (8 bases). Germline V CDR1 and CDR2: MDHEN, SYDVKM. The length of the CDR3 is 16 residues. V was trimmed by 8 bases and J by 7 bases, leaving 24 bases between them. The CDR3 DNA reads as TGTGCCAGCGGTCGGGCAGGGGGCGGCGGGGGTAATGAGCAGTTCTTC. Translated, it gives CASGRAGGGGGNEQFF.

The CDR3 here is CASSQDTSLAKNIQYF. In nucleotides, the CDR3 is TGCGCCAGCAGCCAGGATACATCTTTAGCCAAAAACATTCAGTACTTC. The rearrangement joins TRBV4-1 to TRBJ2-4; D is undetermined. The CDR3 runs 16 residues. From germline, CDR1 is MGHRA and CDR2 YSYEKL. Trimming took 3 bases from V and 0 from J, leaving 12 bases between them.

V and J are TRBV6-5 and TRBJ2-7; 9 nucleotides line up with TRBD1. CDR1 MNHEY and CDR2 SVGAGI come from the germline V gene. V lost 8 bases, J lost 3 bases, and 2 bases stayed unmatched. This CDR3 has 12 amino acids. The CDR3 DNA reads TGTGCCAGCGGGGACAGGGTCTACGAGCAGTACTTC. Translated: CASGDRVYEQYF.

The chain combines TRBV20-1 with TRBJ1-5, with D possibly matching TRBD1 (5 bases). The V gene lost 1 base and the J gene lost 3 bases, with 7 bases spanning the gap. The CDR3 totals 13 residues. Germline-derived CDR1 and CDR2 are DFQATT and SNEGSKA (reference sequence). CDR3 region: CSARGGTNQPQHF. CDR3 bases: TGCAGTGCTAGAGGGGGGACCAATCAGCCCCAGCATTTT.

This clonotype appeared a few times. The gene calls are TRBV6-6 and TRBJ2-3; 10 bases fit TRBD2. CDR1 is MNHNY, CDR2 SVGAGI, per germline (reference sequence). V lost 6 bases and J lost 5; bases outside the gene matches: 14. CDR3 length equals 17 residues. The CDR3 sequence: CASSRTPLAGGRDTQYF. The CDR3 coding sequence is TGTGCCAGCAGCCGAACCCCTTTAGCGGGGGGCAGAGATACGCAGTATTTT.

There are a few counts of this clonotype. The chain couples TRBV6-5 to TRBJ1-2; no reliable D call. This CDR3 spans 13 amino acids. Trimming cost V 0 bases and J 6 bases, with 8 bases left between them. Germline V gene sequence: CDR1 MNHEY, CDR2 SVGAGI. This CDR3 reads CASSYSPGDGYTF. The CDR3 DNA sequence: TGTGCCAGCAGTTACTCGCCAGGTGATGGCTACACCTTC.

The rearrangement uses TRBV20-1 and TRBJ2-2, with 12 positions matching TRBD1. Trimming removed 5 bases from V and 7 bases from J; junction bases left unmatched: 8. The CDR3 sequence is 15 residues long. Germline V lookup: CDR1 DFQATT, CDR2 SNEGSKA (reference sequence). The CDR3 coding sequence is TGCAGTGCTGACCGGGACAGGGGGCGAAACGGGGAGCTGTTTTTT. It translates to CSADRDRGRNGELFF.

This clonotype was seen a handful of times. For the CDR3, the DNA is TGCGCCAGCAGGATCGGGGAGAGGGAGACCCAGTACTTC. It codes for CASRIGERETQYF. The V gene is TRBV10-2, the J gene TRBJ2-5; D may be TRBD2 (5 bases). The V gene's germline CDR1 is WSHSY and CDR2 SAAADI. The CDR3 loop spans 13 amino acids. V lost 6 bases and J lost 5, with 13 bases in between.

In DNA form, the CDR3 reads TGTGCCAGCAGCGAGAGGTCGGACGGTGATACGCAGTATTTT. It specifies CASSERSDGDTQYF. The chain uses TRBV13 and TRBJ2-3; D is uncertain. The CDR3 length is 14 residues. Trimming took off 5 bases at V and 6 bases at J, with 15 bases between the two ends. The germline CDR1 and CDR2 sequences are PRHDT and FYEKMQ (reference sequence).

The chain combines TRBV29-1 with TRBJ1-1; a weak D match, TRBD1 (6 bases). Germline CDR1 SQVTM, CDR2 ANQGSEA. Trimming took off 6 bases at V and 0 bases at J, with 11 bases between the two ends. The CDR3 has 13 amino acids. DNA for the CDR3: TGCAGCGTGGGGGACAACTTGAACACTGAAGCTTTCTTT. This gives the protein CSVGDNLNTEAFF.

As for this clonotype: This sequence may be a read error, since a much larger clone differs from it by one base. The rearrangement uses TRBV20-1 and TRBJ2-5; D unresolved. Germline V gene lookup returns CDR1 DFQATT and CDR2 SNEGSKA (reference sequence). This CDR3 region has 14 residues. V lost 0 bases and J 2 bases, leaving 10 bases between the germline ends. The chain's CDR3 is CSARDHLVQETQYF. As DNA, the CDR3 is TGCAGTGCTAGAGATCATTTGGTACAAGAGACCCAGTACTTC.

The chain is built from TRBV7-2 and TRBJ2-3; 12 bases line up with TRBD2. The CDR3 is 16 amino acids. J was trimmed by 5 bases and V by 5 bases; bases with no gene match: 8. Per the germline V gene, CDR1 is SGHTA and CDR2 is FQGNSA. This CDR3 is CASSPRLAGARDTQYF. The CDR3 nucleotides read TGTGCCAGCAGCCCACGACTAGCGGGGGCTCGAGATACGCAGTATTTT. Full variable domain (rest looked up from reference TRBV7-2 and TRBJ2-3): GAGVSQSPSNKVTEKGKDVELRCDPISGHTALYWYRQSLGQGLEFLIYFQGNSAPDKSGLPSDRFSAERTGGSVSTLTIQRTQQEDSAVYLCASSPRLAGARDTQYFGPGTRLTVL.

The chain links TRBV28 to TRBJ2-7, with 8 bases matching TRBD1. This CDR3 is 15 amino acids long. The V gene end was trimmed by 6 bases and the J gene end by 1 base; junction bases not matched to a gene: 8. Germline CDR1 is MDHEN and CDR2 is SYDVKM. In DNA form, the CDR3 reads TGTGCCAGCAGCGAGGACAGGGAGTGGTCCTACGAGCAGTACTTC. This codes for CASSEDREWSYEQYF.

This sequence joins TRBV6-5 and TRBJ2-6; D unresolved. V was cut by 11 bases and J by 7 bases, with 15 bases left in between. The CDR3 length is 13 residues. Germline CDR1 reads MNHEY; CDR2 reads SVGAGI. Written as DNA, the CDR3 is TGTGCCTGCTCGGGCATCTCCGCCAACGTCCTGACTTTC. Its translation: CACSGISANVLTF.

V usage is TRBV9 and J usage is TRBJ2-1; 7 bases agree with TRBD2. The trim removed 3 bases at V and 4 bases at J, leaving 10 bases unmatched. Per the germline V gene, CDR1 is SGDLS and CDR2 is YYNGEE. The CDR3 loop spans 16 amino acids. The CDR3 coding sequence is TGTGCCAGCAGCGAACTGAGCGGGGAAAGGTACAATGAGCAGTTCTTC. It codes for CASSELSGERYNEQFF.

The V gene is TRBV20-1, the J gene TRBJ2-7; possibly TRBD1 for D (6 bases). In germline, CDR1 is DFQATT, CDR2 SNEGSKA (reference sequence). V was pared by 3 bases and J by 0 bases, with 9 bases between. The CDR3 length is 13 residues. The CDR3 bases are TGCAGTGCTAGCAACAGGGACTCCTACGAGCAGTACTTC. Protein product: CSASNRDSYEQYF.

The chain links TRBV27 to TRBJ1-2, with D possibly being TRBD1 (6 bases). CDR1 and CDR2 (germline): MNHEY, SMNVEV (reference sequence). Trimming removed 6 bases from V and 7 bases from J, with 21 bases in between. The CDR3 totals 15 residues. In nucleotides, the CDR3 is TGTGCCAGCAGCTCCCGCAGGGGTACCTTCCGTGGCTACACCTTC. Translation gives CASSSRRGTFRGYTF.

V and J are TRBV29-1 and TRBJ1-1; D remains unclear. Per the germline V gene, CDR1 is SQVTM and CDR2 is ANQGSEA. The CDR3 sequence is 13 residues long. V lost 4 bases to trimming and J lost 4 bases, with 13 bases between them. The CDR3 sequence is CSVARDRSTEAFF. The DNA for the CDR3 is TGCAGCGTTGCAAGGGATCGGAGCACTGAAGCTTTCTTT.

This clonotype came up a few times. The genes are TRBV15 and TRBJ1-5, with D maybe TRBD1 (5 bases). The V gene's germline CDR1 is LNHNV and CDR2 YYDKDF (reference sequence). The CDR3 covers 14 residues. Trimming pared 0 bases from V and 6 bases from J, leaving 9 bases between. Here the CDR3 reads CATSRDRVGQPQHF. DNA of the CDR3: TGTGCCACCAGCAGAGACAGGGTCGGTCAGCCCCAGCATTTT. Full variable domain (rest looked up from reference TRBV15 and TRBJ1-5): DAMVIQNPRYQVTQFGKPVTLSCSQTLNHNVMYWYQQKSSQAPKLLFHYYDKDFNNEADTPDNFQSRRPNTSFCFLDIRSPGLGDTAMYLCATSRDRVGQPQHFGDGTRLSIL.

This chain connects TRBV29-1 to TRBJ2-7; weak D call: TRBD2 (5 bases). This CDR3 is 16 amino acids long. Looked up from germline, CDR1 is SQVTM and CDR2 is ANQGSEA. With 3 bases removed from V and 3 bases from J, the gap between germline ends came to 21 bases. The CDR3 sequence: CSVEGARGSDRYEQYF. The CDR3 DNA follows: TGCAGCGTTGAGGGTGCCCGGGGTAGCGATCGCTACGAGCAGTACTTC.